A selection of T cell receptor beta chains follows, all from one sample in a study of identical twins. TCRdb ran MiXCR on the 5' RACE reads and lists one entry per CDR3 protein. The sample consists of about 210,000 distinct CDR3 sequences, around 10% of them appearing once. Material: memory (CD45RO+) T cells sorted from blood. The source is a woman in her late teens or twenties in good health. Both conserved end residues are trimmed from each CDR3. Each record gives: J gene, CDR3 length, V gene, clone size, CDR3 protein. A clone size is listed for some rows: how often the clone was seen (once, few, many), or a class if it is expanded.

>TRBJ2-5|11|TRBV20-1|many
SAYRDGAGSQY
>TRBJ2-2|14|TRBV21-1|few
ASSKRVPTGGGELF
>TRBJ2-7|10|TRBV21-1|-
ASRTIRYEQY
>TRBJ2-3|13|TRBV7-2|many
ASSLGGSRRDTQY
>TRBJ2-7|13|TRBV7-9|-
ASSLDRKPPYEQY
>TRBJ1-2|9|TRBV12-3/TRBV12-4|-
ASSLGDGYT
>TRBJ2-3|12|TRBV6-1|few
ASGGGPSTDTQY
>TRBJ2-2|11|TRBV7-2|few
ASSLMGYGELF
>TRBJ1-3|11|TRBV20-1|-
SARNVAGNTIY
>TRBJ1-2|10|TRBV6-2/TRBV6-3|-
ASSYLGFGYT
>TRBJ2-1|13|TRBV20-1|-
SARISGSPHNEQF
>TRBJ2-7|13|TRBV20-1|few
SARDKDRGFGEQY
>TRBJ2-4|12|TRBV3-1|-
ASSQDWTKNIQY
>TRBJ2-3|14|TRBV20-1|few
CASLTSGGTLDTQY
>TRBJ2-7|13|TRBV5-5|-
ASSFSTSGTYEQY
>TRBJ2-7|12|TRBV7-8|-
ASSPPGRVSEQY
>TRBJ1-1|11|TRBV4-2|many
ASSQGGNTEAF
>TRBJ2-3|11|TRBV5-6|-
ASSLALLVPQY
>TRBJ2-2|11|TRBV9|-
ASSATVAGELF
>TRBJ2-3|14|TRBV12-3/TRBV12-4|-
ASRLVQGISTDTQY
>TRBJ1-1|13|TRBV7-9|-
ASSWRQGLNTEAF
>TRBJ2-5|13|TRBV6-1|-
ASSAFSGGGETQY
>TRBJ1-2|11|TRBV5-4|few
ASRPTEHYGYT
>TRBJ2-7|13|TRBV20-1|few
SASPRRGVHYEQY
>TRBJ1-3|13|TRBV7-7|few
ASSLGRASGNTIY
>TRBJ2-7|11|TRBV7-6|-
ASSLDAGGEQY
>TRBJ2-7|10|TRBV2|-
ASNLGSSEQY
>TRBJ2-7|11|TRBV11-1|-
ASSLDRGNEQY